The clone carrying this T cell receptor (beta chain) came up a few times. This sample is part of a study of blood T cell repertoires in COVID-19. Across the whole study: The United States, Italy and Spain provided the acute and convalescent COVID-19 samples. Sample material is recorded as cDNA or gDNA derived from T cells, B-cell-depleted T cells, or PBMCs.

The CDR3 sequence is 12 residues long. CDR1 ENHRY and CDR2 SYGVKD come from the germline V gene. V gave up 3 bases and J gave up 10 bases, with 12 bases separating them. Original analysis: Amplification with reference gene primers provided the estimates of nucleated cell counts. Profiling relied on immunoSEQ multiplex PCR, and the TCRdb table lists in-frame clones only, not all of them. V and J calls and clone size are as listed in that table; D and trimming were resolved from the DNA. This sample yields just over 150,000 clones, of which 85% are seen a single time; 2.5% to 4% belongs to the top ten.

The receptor was isolated from a human donor with acute or convalescent COVID-19. The donor label of this sample is uncertain. The J gene is TRBJ1-1, the V gene TRBV10-3; D possibly corresponds to TRBD1 (6 bases). The sequenced sample was peripheral blood. CDR3 DNA sequence: TGTGCCATCAGTGACTTTAGGGGGGGAGCTTTCTTT. Protein: CAISDFRGGAFF.